The next 26 T cell receptor beta chains were all read from a single sample in a study of T-cell reconstitution after alpha-beta-depleted transplantation in children. Construction of the TCRbeta library involved unique molecular identifiers. TCRdb processed the PCR reads anew with MiXCR; each CDR3 protein has one entry. The sample includes hundreds of thousands of distinct CDR3 sequences, roughly an eighth seen only once; the top ten take around 5.6%. Sequencing was performed on PBMCs from the stem cell graft donor, taken from the stem cell graft. All receptors derive from a human donor who donated a stem cell graft to a child with combined immunodeficiency.

The chain carries TRBV11-1 and TRBJ2-7; the D is unclear. Germline V CDR1 and CDR2: SGHAT, FQDESV (reference sequence). Deletions cut 0 bases from V and 3 bases from J, with 15 bases between. The CDR3 loop spans 16 amino acids. The CDR3 DNA reads as TGTGCCAGCAGCTTAGCAATGGGTACCGGAAGCTACGAGCAGTACTTC. It specifies CASSLAMGTGSYEQYF.

This clonotype occurred a few times. The chain is built from TRBV13 and TRBJ2-1; the match to TRBD2 covers 7 bases. The CDR3 contains 15 residues. The germline V gene has CDR1 PRHDT and CDR2 FYEKMQ (reference sequence). V shed 3 bases, J shed 9 bases, and the junction held 11 bases outside the gene matches. The CDR3 loop reads CASSFQLALVGEQFF. For the CDR3, the DNA is TGTGCCAGCAGCTTTCAACTAGCGCTCGTGGGTGAGCAGTTCTTC.

This chain links TRBV9 with TRBJ2-1; D is possibly TRBD1 (6 bases). The CDR3 extends over 13 amino acids. V was cut by 7 bases and J by 6 bases, with 14 bases left in between. Per germline, CDR1 SGDLS and CDR2 YYNGEE. CDR3 sequence (DNA): TGTGCCAGCTCGGTACAGGGATCCAATGAGCAGTTCTTC. Residues: CASSVQGSNEQFF.

The rearrangement links TRBV27 to TRBJ1-5, with D possibly being TRBD1 (5 bases). Per the germline V gene, CDR1 is MNHEY and CDR2 is SMNVEV (reference sequence). V was shortened by 6 bases and J by 5 bases, with 17 bases between the two germline ends. This CDR3 comprises 15 residues. Here the CDR3 reads CASSPDLGGYQPQHF. CDR3 in DNA: TGTGCCAGCAGCCCCGACCTGGGGGGGTATCAGCCCCAGCATTTT.

The rearrangement links TRBV6-2 or TRBV6-3 to TRBJ2-5, with D perhaps matching TRBD1 or TRBD2 (5 bases each). In germline, CDR1 is MNHEY, CDR2 SVGEGT. V was trimmed by 2 bases and J by 5 bases, leaving 30 bases between them. The CDR3 spans 20 residues. CDR3: CASSYAYRDADMIRRETQYF. The CDR3 nucleotides are TGTGCCAGCAGTTACGCTTATAGGGACGCGGACATGATTCGGAGGGAGACCCAGTACTTC.

This clonotype came up a few times. This CDR3 reads CAWSPSQVPKYEQYF. The CDR3 region has the DNA TGTGCCTGGAGTCCCTCCCAGGTCCCGAAGTACGAGCAGTACTTC. The chain recombines TRBV30 with TRBJ2-7; D uncertain. The CDR3 has 15 residues. Germline values: CDR1 GTSNPN, CDR2 SVGIG (reference sequence). Deletions cut 2 bases from V and 4 bases from J, with 18 bases between.

This clonotype was found many times. V gene TRBV12-3 or TRBV12-4 combines with J gene TRBJ2-2; 12 nucleotides line up with TRBD2. CDR3 length: 15 amino acids. J was trimmed by 5 bases and V by 6 bases; bases with no gene match: 4. CDR3 loop: CASRGLAGITGELFF. The DNA of the CDR3 is TGTGCCAGCAGAGGACTAGCGGGGATAACCGGGGAGCTGTTTTTT.

This clonotype was seen a few times. The rearrangement joins TRBV5-1 to TRBJ2-1; TRBD2 aligns across 13 bases. The CDR3 runs to 16 residues. CDR1 SGHRS and CDR2 YFSETQ come from the germline V gene. The ends lost 4 bases at V and 8 bases at J; junction bases unmatched: 9. Here the CDR3 DNA reads TGCGCCAGCAGCCGACTAGCGGGAGGCCTCGTCGATGAGCAGTTCTTC. Encoded protein: CASSRLAGGLVDEQFF.

V gene TRBV2 combines with J gene TRBJ1-1; the D gene is possibly TRBD1 (5 bases). CDR1 SNHLY and CDR2 FYNNEI come from the germline V gene. The CDR3 length is 13 residues. V gave up 6 bases and J gave up 5 bases, with 13 bases separating them. CDR3 nucleotide sequence: TGTGCCAGCAGAGTCGGGACCAAAACTGAAGCTTTCTTT. This translates into CASRVGTKTEAFF.

V and J are TRBV7-9 and TRBJ2-5; D not resolved. This CDR3 is 14 amino acids long. Germline V gene sequence: CDR1 SEHNR, CDR2 FQNEAQ (reference sequence). Trimming took 5 bases from V and 1 from J, leaving 11 bases between them. CDR3 amino acids: CASSLNTLQETQYF. The CDR3 bases are TGTGCCAGCAGCCTAAATACCCTCCAAGAGACCCAGTACTTC.

This rearrangement joins TRBV12-3 or TRBV12-4 to TRBJ2-7; D may be TRBD1 (6 bases). Trimming removed 7 bases at V and 6 bases at J, with 19 bases between. This CDR3 is built from 14 residues. The chain's CDR3 is CASTRGTALGEQYF. In DNA, the CDR3 is TGTGCCAGCACCAGGGGTACAGCTCTGGGCGAGCAGTACTTC.

This clonotype was recorded many times. The chain joins TRBV29-1 to TRBJ2-1; TRBD2 aligns across 9 bases. CDR1 is SQVTM, CDR2 ANQGSEA, per germline. The ends lost 4 bases at V and 4 bases at J; junction bases unmatched: 11. The CDR3 is made up of 16 amino acids. For the CDR3, the DNA is TGCAGCGTTGGAGGGACTAAGCGGGGGGAGTACAATGAGCAGTTCTTC. Its protein product is CSVGGTKRGEYNEQFF.

This chain's CDR3 is CASSYFLGGTDTQYF. For the CDR3, the DNA is TGTGCCAGCAGTTACTTTCTGGGGGGGACAGATACGCAGTATTTT. The chain couples TRBV6-5 to TRBJ2-3, with 7 bases fitting TRBD2. The CDR3 contains 15 residues. V gave up 1 base and J gave up 3 bases; unmatched junction bases: 4. Germline CDR1 and CDR2: MNHEY and SVGAGI.

In its sample, this clonotype was seen many times. The chain links TRBV20-1 to TRBJ2-3, with 7 bases aligning to TRBD1. V lost 7 bases and J lost 2; bases outside the gene matches: 6. The CDR3 totals 13 residues. Germline CDR1 and CDR2: DFQATT and SNEGSKA (reference sequence). This chain's CDR3 is CSVPGQPTDTQYF. CDR3 coding DNA: TGCAGTGTTCCGGGACAGCCCACAGATACGCAGTATTTT.

This clonotype was counted many times. J is TRBJ2-7 and V is TRBV2; D gene unclear. The germline V gene has CDR1 SNHLY and CDR2 FYNNEI. The CDR3 is 15 residues long. Trimming took off 0 bases at V and 0 bases at J, with 9 bases between the two ends. The CDR3 coding sequence is TGTGCCAGCAGTGAAGCGTGGCCGAGCTCCTACGAGCAGTACTTC. Amino acid sequence: CASSEAWPSSYEQYF. The full variable domain, rest sourced from reference TRBV2 and TRBJ2-7, is EPEVTQTPSHQVTQMGQEVILRCVPISNHLYFYWYRQILGQKVEFLVSFYNNEISEKSEIFDDQFSVERPDGSNFTLKIRSTKLEDSAMYFCASSEAWPSSYEQYFGPGTRLTVT.

The chain joins TRBV7-9 to TRBJ2-7; tentative D call: TRBD2 (6 bases). With 0 bases removed from V and 3 bases from J, the gap between germline ends came to 18 bases. The CDR3 sequence is 17 residues long. CDR1 and CDR2 from the germline V gene are SEHNR and FQNEAQ (reference sequence). The CDR3: CASSLARRDSPFYEQYF. The CDR3 DNA is TGTGCCAGCAGCTTAGCGAGGAGGGACTCTCCTTTCTACGAGCAGTACTTC.

This clonotype was detected a few times. The V gene is TRBV20-1, the J gene TRBJ2-1; D gene unclear. V was cut by 2 bases and J by 9 bases, with 14 bases left in between. The germline V gene has CDR1 DFQATT and CDR2 SNEGSKA (reference sequence). This CDR3 has 13 residues. The CDR3 bases are TGCAGTGCTAGATTCGGTTCTAGAGGTGAGCAGTTCTTC. It is translated as CSARFGSRGEQFF.

The chain employs TRBV7-8 and TRBJ2-7, with D tentatively TRBD2 (5 bases). CDR3 length equals 12 residues. V lost 8 bases and J 10 bases, leaving 18 bases between the germline ends. Germline V CDR1 and CDR2: SGHVS, FQNEAQ. CDR3 DNA: TGTGCCAGCGCTCAGGAGGAGACGGGACAGTACTTC. This sequence encodes CASAQEETGQYF.

This clonotype was detected only once. This rearrangement joins TRBV7-8 to TRBJ2-7; D is ambiguous. The CDR3 runs 15 residues. Trimming cost V 3 bases and J 6 bases, with 18 bases left between them. Germline V CDR1 and CDR2: SGHVS, FQNEAQ. CDR3: CASSFWGPELPEQYF. CDR3 coding DNA: TGTGCCAGCAGCTTTTGGGGTCCCGAACTCCCCGAGCAGTACTTC. The full variable domain, with the rest looked up from reference TRBV7-8 and TRBJ2-7, is GAGVSQSPRYKVAKRGQDVALRCDPISGHVSLFWYQQALGQGPEFLTYFQNEAQLDKSGLPSDRFFAERPEGSVSTLKIQRTQQEDSAVYLCASSFWGPELPEQYFGPGTRLTVT.

The J gene is TRBJ2-7, the V gene TRBV7-4; D might be TRBD2 (6 bases). Per germline, CDR1 SGHVT and CDR2 SQSDAQ. The CDR3 is made up of 19 amino acids. V lost 5 bases to trimming and J lost 0 bases, with 26 bases between them. As DNA, the CDR3 is TGTGCCAGCAGCCATGATAGACACCTTCGGAGGGCCAGCTCCTACGAGCAGTACTTC. Amino acids: CASSHDRHLRRASSYEQYF.

This rearrangement joins TRBV20-1 to TRBJ2-2; 10 bases are a match to TRBD1. This CDR3 region has 17 residues. Germline CDR1 DFQATT, CDR2 SNEGSKA (reference sequence). Losses at the gene ends were 0 bases for V and 1 base for J; bases not matched to a gene: 5. In DNA, the CDR3 is TGCAGTGCTAGAGATCCTCGGGACAGGGGGAACACCGGGGAGCTGTTTTTT. Amino acid sequence: CSARDPRDRGNTGELFF.

The table lists this clonotype with many counts. This chain joins TRBV7-2 and TRBJ1-6, with D unclear. Germline CDR1 and CDR2: SGHTA and FQGNSA. This CDR3 is 15 amino acids long. V dropped 1 base and J dropped 7 bases, with 11 bases sitting between them. Here the CDR3 DNA reads TGTGCCAGCAGCTTAGGATGGCACCAAAATTCACCCCTCCACTTT. Translated: CASSLGWHQNSPLHF.

The J gene is TRBJ1-3, the V gene TRBV10-3, with D hard to call. Per the germline V gene, CDR1 is ENHRY and CDR2 is SYGVKD. The CDR3 length is 14 residues. V lost 6 bases and J lost 3, with 12 bases in between. The CDR3 DNA reads as TGTGCCATCAGGGACCCCCGGGGTGGAAACACCATATATTTT. This encodes CAIRDPRGGNTIYF.

V and J are TRBV24-1 and TRBJ2-5; D is tentatively TRBD1 or TRBD2 (5 bases each). The CDR3 totals 13 residues. CDR1 and CDR2 (germline): KGHDR, SFDVKD. CDR3 in amino acids: CVTTDGAQETQYF. The CDR3 nucleotides read TGTGTCACGACGGACGGGGCACAAGAGACCCAGTACTTC.

The gene calls are TRBV7-3 and TRBJ2-5; D perhaps matches TRBD1 (5 bases). The CDR3 loop spans 14 amino acids. V dropped 0 bases and J dropped 7 bases, with 12 bases sitting between them. Per the germline V gene, CDR1 is SGHTA and CDR2 is FQGTGA. CDR3 DNA: TGTGCCAGCAGCTTAACAACAGGTTCGGCGACCCAGTACTTC. As protein: CASSLTTGSATQYF.

This clonotype was seen only a few times. The V call is TRBV11-2, the J call TRBJ2-5; possible D gene TRBD2, 6 bases. In germline, CDR1 is SGHAT, CDR2 FQNNGV. Trimming shortened V by 2 bases and J by 5 bases, and 15 bases separated the two germline ends. This CDR3 contains 15 residues. The CDR3 is CASSLSGLVRETQYF. CDR3 sequence (DNA): TGTGCCAGCAGCTTAAGCGGGCTCGTTAGGGAGACCCAGTACTTC.